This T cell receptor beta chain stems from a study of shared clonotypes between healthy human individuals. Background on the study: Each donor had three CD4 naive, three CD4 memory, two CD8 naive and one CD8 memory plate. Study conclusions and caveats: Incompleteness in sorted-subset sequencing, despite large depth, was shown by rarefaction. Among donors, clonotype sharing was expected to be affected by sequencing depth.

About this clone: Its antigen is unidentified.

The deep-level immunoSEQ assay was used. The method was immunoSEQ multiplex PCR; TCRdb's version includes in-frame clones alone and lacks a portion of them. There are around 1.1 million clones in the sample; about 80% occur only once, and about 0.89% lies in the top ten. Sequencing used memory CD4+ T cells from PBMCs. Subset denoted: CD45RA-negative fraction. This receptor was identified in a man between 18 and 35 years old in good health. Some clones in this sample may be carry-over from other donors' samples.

The CDR3 here is CASSATSYNEQFF. The CDR3 nucleotides read TGTGCCAGCAGTGCCACTTCCTACAATGAGCAGTTCTTC. The chain couples TRBV7-2 to TRBJ2-1; D is undetermined. Germline V gives CDR1 SGHTA, CDR2 FQGNSA. Deletions cut 6 bases from V and 1 base from J, with 7 bases between. The CDR3 length is 13 residues. Using reference TRBV7-2 and TRBJ2-1 for the parts outside the CDR3, the full variable domain is GAGVSQSPSNKVTEKGKDVELRCDPISGHTALYWYRQSLGQGLEFLIYFQGNSAPDKSGLPSDRFSAERTGGSVSTLTIQRTQQEDSAVYLCASSATSYNEQFFGPGTRLTVL.